This T cell receptor beta chain comes out of a study of cytomegalovirus exposure and HLA in healthy donors. Across the whole study: The approximately 130 validation repertoires were reported in a later analysis to have been generated on the same platform as the 500 to 700 first-cohort repertoires.

Study-wide results and caveats: The authors confirmed in vitro that three CMV-associated chains were specific for CMV antigens.

The protocol was immunoSEQ multiplex PCR, while the TCRdb copy is restricted to in-frame clones and leaves out a portion. The sample contains some 150,000 clones, 85% to 90% of which appear only once. Regarding this clone: Its target is not known.

The receptor was isolated from a woman younger than 35 in good health and CMV-seropositive. The sequenced sample consisted of PBMCs.

CDR3 coding DNA: TGTGCCAGCAGCCCTGACAGACCTGAAGCTTTCTTT. It specifies CASSPDRPEAFF. The V gene is TRBV7-9, the J gene TRBJ1-1; TRBD1 is a possible D gene (5 bases). The germline V and J ends were trimmed by 5 bases and 6 bases, with 10 bases remaining between them. This CDR3 spans 12 amino acids. CDR1 is SEHNR and CDR2 is FQNEAQ in the germline V gene (reference sequence). Together with reference TRBV7-9 and TRBJ1-1, the CDR3 gives the full variable domain: DTGVSQNPRHKITKRGQNVTFRCDPISEHNRLYWYRQTLGQGPEFLTYFQNEAQLEKSRLLSDRFSAERPKGSFSTLEIQRTEQGDSAMYLCASSPDRPEAFFGQGTRLTVV.